Listed below are T cell receptor beta chains from one sample, sequenced in a study of vaccination effects on CD4 cells after COVID-19. These TCRs are of unknown antigen specificity. Assay: immunoSEQ multiplex PCR; the TCRdb copy retains only in-frame clones and omits some. The sample holds 45,000 to 60,000 clones, about 80% seen once. The source material was CD4+ T cells from PBMCs cultured without peptide, sampled before COVID-19 vaccination. These receptors were obtained from a human donor who received a COVID-19 vaccine. Each CDR3 is given with its conserved first and last residue. Each record gives: CDR3 DNA, CDR3 protein, D gene, J gene, V gene, clone size. A D gene is named only where the DNA matches it firmly. Size tells how often a clone was seen (once, few, many) or the class of an expanded clone, and some rows leave it out.

TGTGCCAGCAGTCCCTCCGGGACTCCAATCCAGCAGTTCTTC,CASSPSGTPIQQFF,-,TRBJ2-1,TRBV2,-
TGCGCCAGCAGCCAAGAAGGGGTGGTGATGCCGTTCTTC,CASSQEGVVMPFF,-,TRBJ2-1,TRBV4-1,few
TGTGCCAGCAGTCTAGCGGTCAGCATGAACAATGAGCAGTTCTTC,CASSLAVSMNNEQFF,TRBD2,TRBJ2-1,TRBV6-4,-
TGTGCCAGCAGCTTGGCCGGAAACTCCCAAGGGATTCAGTACTTC,CASSLAGNSQGIQYF,-,TRBJ2-4,TRBV5-5,once
TGTGCCAGCAGCCAAGTGTGGCGGGCTTCCACCGGGGAGCTGTTTTTT,CASSQVWRASTGELFF,-,TRBJ2-2,TRBV3-1/TRBV3-2,-
TGTGCCAGCACCCAAAAGGAGACCCAGTACTTC,CASTQKETQYF,-,TRBJ2-5,TRBV2,-
TGTGCCTGGAGTGTCAGGGGAGGCCAGCCCCAGCATTTT,CAWSVRGGQPQHF,-,TRBJ1-5,TRBV30,-
TGCGCCAGCAGCTGGGATGGTCTGACCGGGGAGCTGTTTTTT,CASSWDGLTGELFF,-,TRBJ2-2,TRBV5-1,-
TGTGCCAGCACGTTTTTGAGCTCTGGGGCCAACGTCCTGACTTTC,CASTFLSSGANVLTF,-,TRBJ2-6,TRBV6-5,-
TGTGCCAGCAGCCGAGGGGAGCTAGGGAACACTGAAGCTTTCTTT,CASSRGELGNTEAFF,-,TRBJ1-1,TRBV7-8,-
TGTGCCAGCTCACCACGGGGACAGGTTAACTATGGCTACACCTTC,CASSPRGQVNYGYTF,TRBD1,TRBJ1-2,TRBV18,-
TGTGCCAGCTCACCTAGTGGGGCATTTAACTATGGCTACACCTTC,CASSPSGAFNYGYTF,-,TRBJ1-2,TRBV18,-
TGTGCCATCAGTGAGTCGGGTATAGGGGCGAACACTGAAGCTTTCTTT,CAISESGIGANTEAFF,-,TRBJ1-1,TRBV10-3,-
TGCGCCAGCAGCTTGGACGTACTAGGGGGCCGGGAGACCCAGTACTTC,CASSLDVLGGRETQYF,TRBD1,TRBJ2-5,TRBV5-1,-
TGTGCCAGCAGCACAGGACAGGGAGGAGGAACTGAAGCTTTCTTT,CASSTGQGGGTEAFF,TRBD1,TRBJ1-1,TRBV7-8,-
TGCGCCAGCAGGGCCGGACAGGGGGCGACCGGGGAGCTGTTTTTT,CASRAGQGATGELFF,TRBD1,TRBJ2-2,TRBV10-1,-
TGCAGCGCCCACCGACCAGACTCCTATAATTCACCCCTCCACTTT,CSAHRPDSYNSPLHF,-,TRBJ1-6,TRBV29-1,-
TGTGCCAGCAGGCCACCGGGACTCCCAGGGGTCACTGAAGCTTTCTTT,CASRPPGLPGVTEAFF,-,TRBJ1-1,TRBV2,-
TGTGCCACCGGATCGGGGGCAGGACAGCCCCAGCATTTT,CATGSGAGQPQHF,-,TRBJ1-5,TRBV6-5,-
TGTGCCAGCAGCCATTCTAGCGGGGGTCCCAATGAGCAGTTCTTC,CASSHSSGGPNEQFF,TRBD2,TRBJ2-1,TRBV7-3,-
TGTGCCAGCAGTGAACCGGGGGAGGTGAATGAGCAGTTCTTC,CASSEPGEVNEQFF,-,TRBJ2-1,TRBV25-1,-
TGTGCCAGCAGCCAAATCAACACAGATACGCAGTATTTT,CASSQINTDTQYF,-,TRBJ2-3,TRBV27,once
TGTGCCAGCAGCCAAGGCATTAATGAAAAACTGTTTTTT,CASSQGINEKLFF,-,TRBJ1-4,TRBV4-2,-
TGCGCCAGCAGTGAGAGGACGCTCTATGGCTACACCTTC,CASSERTLYGYTF,-,TRBJ1-2,TRBV10-2,-
TGTGCCAGCACCAACGGGTGGTATAGCAATCAGCCCCAGCATTTT,CASTNGWYSNQPQHF,-,TRBJ1-5,TRBV6-6,-
TGTGCCAGCAGCTCCCGGGACAGGCGAACGAACTATGGCTACACCTTC,CASSSRDRRTNYGYTF,TRBD1,TRBJ1-2,TRBV11-2,-
TGTGCGTCCGGCGTTTGGAACACCATATATTTT,CASGVWNTIYF,-,TRBJ1-3,TRBV30,-
TGTGCCAGTAGTATTTCAGGGTGGACTGAAGCTTTCTTT,CASSISGWTEAFF,-,TRBJ1-1,TRBV19,once
TGCGCCAGCAGTCCGGACAGGATTGGGGCAGATACGCAGTATTTT,CASSPDRIGADTQYF,TRBD1,TRBJ2-3,TRBV5-1,few
TGCGCCAGCAGCAGTGAAGATAATTCACCCCTCCACTTT,CASSSEDNSPLHF,-,TRBJ1-6,TRBV5-1,-
TGTGCCAGCAGCTTAGGGCAGCGGGAGTACACAGATACGCAGTATTTT,CASSLGQREYTDTQYF,TRBD2,TRBJ2-3,TRBV7-2,-
TGTGCCAGCAGTTTATGGGGGGGGGCCACCGGGGAGCTGTTTTTT,CASSLWGGATGELFF,-,TRBJ2-2,TRBV28,-
TGCGCCAGCAGCCGGGGGGACTATAATTCACCCCTCCACTTT,CASSRGDYNSPLHF,-,TRBJ1-6,TRBV5-1,-
TGTGCCAGCAGCAGCTTAGCGGGGAGGACAGATACGCAGTATTTT,CASSSLAGRTDTQYF,TRBD2,TRBJ2-3,TRBV9,-
TGTGCCAGCAGCTTCCGGGGAGGAGGGAATGAAAAACTGTTTTTT,CASSFRGGGNEKLFF,-,TRBJ1-4,TRBV5-4,few